This TCR beta chain emerged from a study of CD4 T cell repertoires in COVID-19 (dated by TCRdb to about 2021). Background for the entire study: For cross-reactivity analysis, CFSE-low cells were expanded with IL-2 for roughly 9 days and were then relabeled and restimulated with spike proteins from other coronaviruses. In COVID-19-recovered individuals, the study described naturally processed CD4+ T cell responses to SARS-CoV-2 spike and nucleoprotein and used TCR Vbeta sequencing to evaluate clonal composition. Subset-level TCR Vbeta repertoire analysis of SARS-CoV-2-reactive T cells was performed in three recovered individuals.

Trimming removed 3 bases from V and 3 bases from J, leaving 9 bases between the germline ends. The germline V gene gives CDR1 as SGHAT and CDR2 as FQNNGV. From cysteine to phenylalanine, the CDR3 is 13 amino acids long. The entry retains the CDR3 DNA only, 39 bases that are in frame from base 1. The time point tag for this specimen amounts to: sample from a COVID-19-recovered individual after infection. The donors were patients who had gone through COVID-19 ranging from mild to severe and had recovered. Uncultured memory T cell samples were subjected to sequencing directly after ex vivo isolation. CD4+ total memory, central memory, effector memory and circulating T follicular helper cells were isolated from peripheral blood mononuclear cells. Remarks on this clone: What antigen it recognizes has not been identified. No clone much larger than this one lies a single base away; base qualities are absent.

Receptors were amplified or captured by the immunoSEQ multiplex PCR assay. The authors' pipeline ran thus. Repertoire overlap between subsets was quantified using the Chao-Jaccard similarity index and counts of shared clonotypes. In its TCRdb copy, this immuneACCESS table keeps in-frame sequences only and misses some clones. Where compared with another copy, unresolved V genes explain less than half of these, and the others have no known cause. V and J calls and clone size are as listed in that table; D and trimming were resolved from the DNA. The table for this sample lists approximately 75,000 clones; about 83% of them were counted only once. About 0.5% of the sample is in the top ten clones. The paper as a whole reports these results and caveats: Between 7 and 25% of SARS-CoV-2 clonotypes were also found in SARS-CoV and/or HKU1 spike-stimulated secondary cultures, consistent with cross-reactivity. Several of the most expanded SARS-CoV-2-reactive clonotypes were shared between two or all three memory subsets, suggesting intraclonal diversification.

The sequence was obtained from a human donor who had COVID-19. The input for sequencing was CD4+ T cells from peripheral blood, taken after recovery from COVID-19. The receptor chain draws on TRBV11-2 and TRBJ2-7; the D gene is perhaps TRBD1, on 5 matching bases. The DNA is as follows: TGTGCCAGCAGCTTTCAGGGCGGCTACGAGCAGTACTTC. Its amino acids are CASSFQGGYEQYF.